A selection of T cell receptor beta chains follows, all from one sample in a study of blood T cell repertoires in COVID-19. Some clones are missing from TCRdb's copy, which holds only in-frame ones; the method was immunoSEQ multiplex PCR. Found here are 250,000 or so clones, approximately 88% of them singletons; the top ten hold 3.7%. Material: PBMCs or T cells enriched from blood (not recorded which). These receptors all come from a woman aged 30 to 39 who had been exposed to COVID-19. Each CDR3 is given with its conserved first and last residue. A D gene is named only where the DNA matches it firmly. Not every row has a clone size; where given, it reads once, few, many or a size class.

J gene: TRBJ1-2; clone size: .; V gene: TRBV4-1; D gene: TRBD1; CDR3 protein: CASSQAGGQGHDWGYTF; CDR3 DNA: TGCGCCAGCAGCCAAGCTGGGGGACAGGGCCATGACTGGGGCTACACCTTC
J gene: TRBJ1-4; clone size: .; V gene: TRBV7-9; D gene: TRBD1; CDR3 protein: CASSVRDRVEKLFF; CDR3 DNA: TGTGCCAGCAGCGTAAGAGACAGGGTTGAAAAACTGTTTTTT
J gene: TRBJ1-2; clone size: .; V gene: TRBV9; D gene: .; CDR3 protein: CASSVIQGSGYTF; CDR3 DNA: TGTGCCAGCAGCGTGATCCAGGGGAGCGGCTACACCTTC
J gene: TRBJ2-1; clone size: .; V gene: TRBV19; D gene: .; CDR3 protein: CASSDSYLNEQFF; CDR3 DNA: TGTGCCAGTAGTGACTCATACCTCAATGAGCAGTTCTTC
J gene: TRBJ2-3; clone size: few; V gene: TRBV5-4; D gene: TRBD2; CDR3 protein: CASNWERDNADTQYF; CDR3 DNA: TGTGCCAGCAACTGGGAGCGGGATAACGCAGATACGCAGTATTTT
J gene: TRBJ1-1; clone size: .; V gene: TRBV7-9; D gene: .; CDR3 protein: CASSLTQGYTEAFF; CDR3 DNA: TGTGCCAGCAGCTTGACACAGGGTTACACTGAAGCTTTCTTT
J gene: TRBJ2-5; clone size: .; V gene: TRBV5-4; D gene: .; CDR3 protein: CASGRTGVQETQYF; CDR3 DNA: TGTGCCAGCGGACGCACGGGGGTCCAAGAGACCCAGTACTTC
J gene: TRBJ2-7; clone size: .; V gene: TRBV4-1; D gene: TRBD1; CDR3 protein: CASSQDRTGVYEQYF; CDR3 DNA: TGCGCCAGCAGCCAAGACCGGACAGGAGTCTACGAGCAGTACTTC
J gene: TRBJ2-2; clone size: few; V gene: TRBV27; D gene: .; CDR3 protein: CASSLLGGGRNSFTGELFF; CDR3 DNA: TGTGCCAGCAGTTTATTAGGGGGGGGAAGGAATAGCTTCACCGGGGAGCTGTTTTTT
J gene: TRBJ1-5; clone size: .; V gene: TRBV19; D gene: .; CDR3 protein: CASRRGDNQPQHF; CDR3 DNA: TGTGCCAGTAGACGGGGGGACAATCAGCCCCAGCATTTT
J gene: TRBJ1-1; clone size: .; V gene: TRBV6-5; D gene: .; CDR3 protein: CASSYSAVNTEAFF; CDR3 DNA: TGTGCCAGCAGTTACTCGGCGGTGAACACTGAAGCTTTCTTT
J gene: TRBJ1-5; clone size: .; V gene: TRBV24-1; D gene: TRBD1; CDR3 protein: CATSDLRRTGDQPQHF; CDR3 DNA: TGTGCCACCAGTGATTTGCGGAGGACAGGGGATCAGCCCCAGCATTTT
J gene: TRBJ1-5; clone size: .; V gene: TRBV4-2; D gene: .; CDR3 protein: CASSQHLRGGSNQPQHF; CDR3 DNA: TGTGCCAGCAGCCAACATTTAAGAGGGGGTAGCAATCAGCCCCAGCATTTT
J gene: TRBJ1-4; clone size: .; V gene: TRBV6-5; D gene: .; CDR3 protein: CASSRGRGNEKLFF; CDR3 DNA: TGTGCCAGCAGCCGAGGGAGGGGGAATGAAAAACTGTTTTTT
J gene: TRBJ1-5; clone size: .; V gene: TRBV12-5; D gene: .; CDR3 protein: CASGMGTPRGQPQHF; CDR3 DNA: TGTGCTAGTGGTATGGGGACGCCTCGGGGACAGCCCCAGCATTTT
J gene: TRBJ2-7; clone size: .; V gene: TRBV7-9; D gene: TRBD1; CDR3 protein: CASGFPDRVPYEQYF; CDR3 DNA: TGTGCCAGCGGATTTCCGGACAGGGTCCCCTACGAGCAGTACTTC
J gene: TRBJ2-2; clone size: .; V gene: TRBV1; D gene: .; CDR3 protein: CTSSQKTSGRPRNTGELFF; CDR3 DNA: TGCACCAGCAGCCAAAAGACTAGCGGGAGGCCCCGTAACACCGGGGAGCTGTTTTTT